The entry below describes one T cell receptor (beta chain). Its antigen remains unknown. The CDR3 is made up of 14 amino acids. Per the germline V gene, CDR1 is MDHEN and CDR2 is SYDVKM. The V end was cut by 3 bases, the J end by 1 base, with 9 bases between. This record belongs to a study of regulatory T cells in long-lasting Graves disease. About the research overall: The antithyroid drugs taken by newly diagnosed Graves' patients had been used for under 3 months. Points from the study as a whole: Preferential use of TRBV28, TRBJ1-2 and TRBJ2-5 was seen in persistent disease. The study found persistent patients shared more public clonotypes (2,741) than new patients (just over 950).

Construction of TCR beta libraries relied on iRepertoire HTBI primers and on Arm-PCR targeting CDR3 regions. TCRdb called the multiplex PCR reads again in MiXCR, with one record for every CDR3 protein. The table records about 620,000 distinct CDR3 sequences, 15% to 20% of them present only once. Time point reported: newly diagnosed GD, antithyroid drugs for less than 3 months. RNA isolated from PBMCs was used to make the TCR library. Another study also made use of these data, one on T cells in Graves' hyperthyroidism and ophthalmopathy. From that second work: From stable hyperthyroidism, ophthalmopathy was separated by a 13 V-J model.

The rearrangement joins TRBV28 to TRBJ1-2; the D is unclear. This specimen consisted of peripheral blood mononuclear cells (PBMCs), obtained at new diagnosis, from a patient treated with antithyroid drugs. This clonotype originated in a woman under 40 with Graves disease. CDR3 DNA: TGTGCCAGCAGTTTTTTTGTGAATAACTATGGCTACACCTTC. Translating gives CASSFFVNNYGYTF.